Below, 27 T cell receptor beta chains from the same sample are listed, as sequenced in a study of cytomegalovirus exposure and HLA in healthy donors. Primers included in the PCR were 60 Vbeta and 13 Jbeta primers. Clones were read by immunoSEQ multiplex PCR, and TCRdb kept only the in-frame ones, dropping some. The sample carries approximately 160,000 clones, roughly 82% recorded once. Material for sequencing was PBMCs. The source is a man aged 25 to 45 in good health and CMV-seropositive.

This clone has a single count. This sequence joins TRBV30 and TRBJ2-2; 9 bases line up with TRBD1. The germline gives CDR1 GTSNPN, CDR2 SVGIG (reference sequence). Unmatched junction bases numbered 5, after V lost 3 bases and J lost 6 bases. CDR3 length equals 14 residues. CDR3 region: CAWRGTGWAGELFF. The CDR3 nucleotides are TGTGCCTGGAGAGGGACAGGGTGGGCCGGGGAGCTGTTTTTT.

This clone came up once. CDR3 loop: CASSYSIQSYEQYF. The CDR3 DNA sequence: TGTGCCAGCAGTTACTCGATACAGAGCTACGAGCAGTACTTC. This chain uses TRBV6-5 with TRBJ2-7; D is ambiguous. Germline CDR1 and CDR2: MNHEY and SVGAGI. V was pared by 0 bases and J by 3 bases, with 9 bases between. This CDR3 is 14 amino acids long.

The chain joins TRBV5-1 to TRBJ2-2; 9 bases map to TRBD2. The length of the CDR3 is 16 residues. Per the germline V gene, CDR1 is SGHRS and CDR2 is YFSETQ. The ends lost 1 base at V and 0 bases at J; junction bases unmatched: 1. CDR3 in DNA: TGCGCCAGCAGCTTGTCTAGCGGGACGAACACCGGGGAGCTGTTTTTT. It is translated as CASSLSSGTNTGELFF.

The genes are TRBV19 and TRBJ1-5; 8 bases align to TRBD1. V gave up 5 bases and J gave up 1 base; unmatched junction bases: 10. The CDR3 covers 17 residues. The germline V gene has CDR1 LNHDA and CDR2 SQIVND (reference sequence). CDR3 sequence: CASSPGSGTGSNQPQHF. The CDR3 bases are TGTGCCAGTAGTCCCGGGTCCGGGACAGGAAGCAATCAGCCCCAGCATTTT.

This clone came up a few times. The J gene is TRBJ2-7, the V gene TRBV2; TRBD2 aligns across 10 bases. V trimming: 3 bases; J trimming: 5 bases; junction bases outside the gene matches: 4. CDR1 is SNHLY and CDR2 is FYNNEI in the germline V gene. The CDR3 is 14 residues long. The CDR3, as DNA: TGTGCCAGCAGTGAGCCGGGACTAGCGAACGAGCAGTACTTC. Translation: CASSEPGLANEQYF. Complete variable domain (other parts from reference TRBV2 and TRBJ2-7): EPEVTQTPSHQVTQMGQEVILRCVPISNHLYFYWYRQILGQKVEFLVSFYNNEISEKSEIFDDQFSVERPDGSNFTLKIRSTKLEDSAMYFCASSEPGLANEQYFGPGTRLTVT.

V gene TRBV18 combines with J gene TRBJ2-1; 7 bases fit TRBD2. Trimming at V came to 2 bases and at J to 2 bases, leaving 6 bases not matched to a gene. This CDR3 has 16 residues. Looked up from germline, CDR1 is KGHSH and CDR2 is LQKENI. The CDR3 reads CASSPGAGTTYNEQFF. Written as DNA, the CDR3 is TGTGCCAGCTCACCAGGGGCCGGGACTACCTACAATGAGCAGTTCTTC.

Of note for this clone: An end of the junction does not agree with germline; a read error may underlie this. The chain links TRBV7-9 to TRBJ2-6; a possible D gene is TRBD1 (6 bases). Germline values: CDR1 SEHNR, CDR2 FQNEAQ (reference sequence). The CDR3 has 15 amino acids. The CDR3 region is CASSPQGSGANGLTF. DNA of the CDR3: TGTGCCAGCAGCCCCCAGGGGTCTGGGGCCAACGGCCTGACTTTC.

The genes are TRBV7-2 and TRBJ1-4; the match to TRBD1 covers 7 bases. The germline V gene encodes CDR1 SGHTA and CDR2 FQGNSA. Trimming took 2 bases from V and 8 from J; bases not matched to a gene: 5. There are 14 residues in the CDR3. CDR3 in DNA: TGTGCCAGCAGCTTATCCAGGGGGGAGGAAAAACTGTTTTTT. It encodes CASSLSRGEEKLFF.

This clone has only a few counts. The chain couples TRBV18 to TRBJ1-2, with 7 nucleotides matching TRBD1. This CDR3 contains 13 residues. Germline-derived CDR1 and CDR2 are KGHSH and LQKENI. With V trimmed by 3 bases and J by 6 bases, 4 bases remained unmatched. The CDR3 sequence: CASSPQGEDGYTF. In nucleotides, the CDR3 is TGTGCCAGCTCACCTCAGGGGGAGGATGGCTACACCTTC.

CDR3 in amino acids: CSVDRGLDTQYF. CDR3 in DNA: TGCAGCGTTGACCGGGGGTTGGATACGCAGTATTTT. The V call is TRBV29-1, the J call TRBJ2-3; D possibly corresponds to TRBD2 (6 bases). The length of the CDR3 is 12 residues. V gave up 3 bases and J gave up 6 bases, with 10 bases separating them. Looked up from germline, CDR1 is SQVTM and CDR2 is ANQGSEA.

This rearrangement joins TRBV28 to TRBJ1-4; 7 nucleotides match TRBD1. The V gene's germline CDR1 is MDHEN and CDR2 SYDVKM. The ends lost 10 bases at V and 6 bases at J; junction bases unmatched: 8. This CDR3 contains 13 residues. CDR3 loop: CATMRTGYEKLFF. The DNA of the CDR3 is TGTGCCACCATGAGGACAGGCTATGAAAAACTGTTTTTT.

This clone was recorded only once. A read error may produce the germline difference seen at one junction end. The gene calls are TRBV27 and TRBJ2-4, with D possibly TRBD2 on 5 matching bases. In germline, CDR1 is MNHEY, CDR2 SMNVEV (reference sequence). The CDR3 length is 15 residues. This CDR3 reads CASSFMVGAKNSQYF. CDR3 sequence (DNA): TGTGCCAGCAGTTTTATGGTGGGAGCAAAAAACAGTCAGTACTTC.

The chain is built from TRBV27 and TRBJ2-5; 9 nucleotides align to TRBD2. V was clipped by 6 bases and J by 2 bases; unmatched bases: 7. Germline lookup yields CDR1 MNHEY and CDR2 SMNVEV (reference sequence). The CDR3 extends over 15 amino acids. In DNA form, the CDR3 reads TGTGCCAGCAGCATAGCGGGAGTGGGGCAAGAGACCCAGTACTTC. This translates into CASSIAGVGQETQYF.

The genes are TRBV19 and TRBJ2-7, with unresolved D. The V end was cut by 3 bases, the J end by 2 bases, with 8 bases between. This CDR3 comprises 13 residues. The germline V gene has CDR1 LNHDA and CDR2 SQIVND (reference sequence). In nucleotides, the CDR3 is TGTGCCAGTAGTATCGCAGGCCCCTACGAGCAGTACTTC. Its protein is CASSIAGPYEQYF.

The CDR3, as DNA: TGCGCCAGCAGCTTGGGCAGTAACTATGGCTACACCTTC. This gives the protein CASSLGSNYGYTF. This chain joins TRBV5-1 and TRBJ1-2; D call uncertain. CDR3 length: 13 amino acids. V shed 0 bases and J shed 1 base, with 4 bases lying between them. The V gene's germline CDR1 is SGHRS and CDR2 YFSETQ. Using reference TRBV5-1 and TRBJ1-2 for the parts outside the CDR3, the full variable domain is KAGVTQTPRYLIKTRGQQVTLSCSPISGHRSVSWYQQTPGQGLQFLFEYFSETQRNKGNFPGRFSGRQFSNSRSEMNVSTLELGDSALYLCASSLGSNYGYTFGSGTRLTVV.

The gene calls are TRBV7-8 and TRBJ1-4; TRBD1 matches at 7 bases. The CDR3 totals 14 residues. With V trimmed by 4 bases and J by 4 bases, 3 bases remained unmatched. In germline, CDR1 is SGHVS, CDR2 FQNEAQ. For the CDR3, the DNA is TGTGCCAGCAGCTGGGACAGAGTTAATGAAAAACTGTTTTTT. It translates to CASSWDRVNEKLFF.

The V gene is TRBV5-1, the J gene TRBJ2-3; maybe TRBD1 (5 bases). Germline V lookup: CDR1 SGHRS, CDR2 YFSETQ. CDR3 length equals 15 residues. V lost 4 bases, J lost 1 base, and 13 bases lay in between. CDR3 DNA: TGCGCCAGCAGCCGTTTCCAGGGTGGCACAGATACGCAGTATTTT. This codes for CASSRFQGGTDTQYF.

The rearrangement links TRBV11-2 to TRBJ1-1, with TRBD1 identical over 12 bases. The germline CDR1 and CDR2 sequences are SGHAT and FQNNGV. The CDR3 sequence is 18 residues long. With 2 bases clipped from V and 1 base from J, the junction kept 8 bases outside the gene matches. The CDR3 bases are TGTGCCAGCAGCTTATCGGGACAGGGGGCAAAGGGGAACACTGAAGCTTTCTTT. Residues: CASSLSGQGAKGNTEAFF.

J is TRBJ2-7 and V is TRBV2; TRBD2 matches at 12 bases. V lost 5 bases, J lost 3 bases, and 2 bases stayed unmatched. The CDR3 has 14 residues. Germline CDR1 and CDR2: SNHLY and FYNNEI. CDR3 sequence: CASSRTSGVYEQYF. The CDR3 DNA follows: TGTGCCAGCAGTCGGACTAGCGGGGTCTACGAGCAGTACTTC.

The chain recombines TRBV5-1 with TRBJ2-5, with unresolved D. The tail of the sequence fits TRBJ2-7 better, so the J call may be wrong. Germline V gives CDR1 SGHRS, CDR2 YFSETQ. The CDR3 sequence is 14 residues long. The CDR3 spells CASSLGQARYEQYF. The CDR3 DNA reads as TGCGCCAGCAGCTTGGGACAAGCCCGCTACGAGCAGTACTTC.

This chain joins TRBV11-2 and TRBJ1-6, with D maybe TRBD1 (6 bases). Germline-derived CDR1 and CDR2 are SGHAT and FQNNGV. The CDR3 spans 14 residues. V gave up 4 bases and J gave up 8 bases, with 12 bases separating them. The DNA of the CDR3 is TGTGCCAGCAGCTCAAGGGCAGGGGATTCACCCCTCCACTTT. Its translation: CASSSRAGDSPLHF.

Only one count was recorded for this clone. This chain joins TRBV28 and TRBJ2-4, with D possibly TRBD2 on 6 matching bases. CDR3 length: 15 residues. With 6 bases removed from V and 5 bases from J, the gap between germline ends came to 17 bases. Germline V gives CDR1 MDHEN, CDR2 SYDVKM. Written as DNA, the CDR3 is TGTGCCAGCAGCAATCCGGGACTGGGGGAAAACATTCAGTACTTC. Its translation: CASSNPGLGENIQYF. Together with reference TRBV28 and TRBJ2-4, the CDR3 gives the full variable domain: DVKVTQSSRYLVKRTGEKVFLECVQDMDHENMFWYRQDPGLGLRLIYFSYDVKMKEKGDIPEGYSVSREKKERFSLILESASTNQTSMYLCASSNPGLGENIQYFGAGTRLSVL.

This chain links TRBV21-1 with TRBJ2-1; the D segment call TRBD2 is taken from the table without a DNA check. TRBV21-1 is noted as a pseudogene. CDR3 size: 13 residues. CDR3 coding DNA: TGTGCCAGCCAAGCGGGGGGCTACAATGAGCAGTTCTTC. Protein sequence: CASQAGGYNEQFF.

The chain couples TRBV6-5 to TRBJ1-2; D gene ambiguous. CDR1 is MNHEY, CDR2 SVGAGI, per germline. There are 15 residues in the CDR3. The germline V and J ends were trimmed by 5 bases and 0 bases, with 13 bases remaining between them. The CDR3 spells CASSREGAANYGYTF. The CDR3 DNA reads as TGTGCCAGCAGTCGCGAGGGAGCAGCTAACTATGGCTACACCTTC.

This chain links TRBV4-1 with TRBJ1-5; a weak D match, TRBD1 (6 bases). CDR1 is MGHRA, CDR2 YSYEKL, per germline. V lost 3 bases to trimming and J lost 4 bases, with 13 bases between them. This CDR3 region has 15 residues. The CDR3 DNA reads as TGCGCCAGCAGCCATACCCCGGGACAAAATCAGCCCCAGCATTTT. Its translation: CASSHTPGQNQPQHF.

The chain recombines TRBV16 with TRBJ2-1; D is unclear. Trimming removed 2 bases from V and 0 bases from J, with 8 bases in between. Germline values: CDR1 KGHSY, CDR2 FQNENV. The length of the CDR3 is 15 residues. As DNA, the CDR3 is TGTGCCAGCAGCCAAATGGGCCGCTCCTACAATGAGCAGTTCTTC. This translates into CASSQMGRSYNEQFF.

The V gene is TRBV7-9, the J gene TRBJ2-5; TRBD1 agrees at 7 bases. The CDR3 extends over 14 amino acids. Germline CDR1 and CDR2: SEHNR and FQNEAQ (reference sequence). V lost 4 bases and J lost 2; bases outside the gene matches: 4. CDR3 in amino acids: CASSSPTGQETQYF. Here the CDR3 DNA reads TGTGCCAGCAGCTCCCCGACAGGGCAAGAGACCCAGTACTTC.